Listed below are T cell receptor beta chains from one sample, sequenced in a study of T cells in Graves' hyperthyroidism and ophthalmopathy. TCRdb redid the calling of the multiplex PCR reads with MiXCR, one entry per CDR3 protein. Of 660,000 or so distinct CDR3 sequences listed, less than 25% are singletons. The sequenced sample was blood. These TCRs come from a man between 25 and 39 years old with Graves' ophthalmopathy. Both conserved end residues are part of each CDR3. The D gene is left open where the match is weak. Clone size is not always given. Where it is, it says once, few, many or a class for expanded clones.

CASSEAGSDSYNEQFF,TGTGCCAGCAGTGAGGCCGGCAGCGACTCCTACAATGAGCAGTTCTTC,TRBJ2-1,TRBV25-1,-,-
CASRQLGTGAYEQHF,TGTGCCAGCAGACAACTCGGGACAGGAGCCTACGAGCAGCACTTC,TRBJ2-7,TRBV28,few,TRBD1
CASSLGRYLQPQHF,TGTGCCAGCAGTTTGGGAAGGTACTTGCAGCCCCAGCATTTT,TRBJ1-5,TRBV28,-,-
CAWSPSGGYEQYF,TGTGCCTGGAGTCCATCTGGTGGGTACGAGCAGTACTTC,TRBJ2-7,TRBV30,many,-
CASSLALAETQYF,TGTGCTAGCAGCTTAGCTCTAGCGGAGACCCAGTACTTC,TRBJ2-5,TRBV7-7,many,-
CASSSTGDHYEQYF,TGTGCCAGCAGCTCGACAGGGGACCACTACGAGCAGTACTTC,TRBJ2-7,TRBV7-2,many,TRBD1
CASSIYDRALEETQYF,TGTGCCAGCAGTATATATGACAGGGCCCTAGAAGAGACCCAGTACTTC,TRBJ2-5,TRBV27,few,TRBD1
CASSTQYNEQFF,TGTGCCAGCAGTACCCAATACAATGAGCAGTTCTTC,TRBJ2-1,TRBV28,-,-
CASSWTAGGGPTNEQFF,TGTGCCAGCAGTTGGACAGCCGGGGGGGGGCCCACGAATGAGCAGTTCTTC,TRBJ2-1,TRBV27,-,TRBD2
CASSLINYPTYNEQFF,TGTGCCAGCAGTTTGATCAACTACCCGACCTACAATGAGCAGTTCTTC,TRBJ2-1,TRBV28,-,-
CASSFLGEKLFF,TGTGCCAGCAGCTTTTTGGGTGAAAAACTGTTTTTT,TRBJ1-4,TRBV28,many,-
CASSSELGQELSPLHF,TGTGCCAGCAGCTCGGAGTTGGGACAGGAGTTATCACCCCTCCACTTT,TRBJ1-6,TRBV28,few,TRBD1
CASSYVGQGTYEQYF,TGTGCCAGCAGTTACGTCGGACAGGGCACCTACGAGCAGTACTTC,TRBJ2-7,TRBV6-5,-,TRBD1
CSARDEGNEQYF,TGCAGTGCTAGAGATGAAGGGAATGAGCAGTACTTC,TRBJ2-7,TRBV20-1,-,-
CASSLGESSYNEQFF,TGTGCCAGCAGTTTAGGCGAGAGCTCCTACAATGAGCAGTTCTTC,TRBJ2-1,TRBV28,-,-
CATSDFRSRGARSYGYTF,TGTGCCACCAGTGATTTTAGGTCAAGGGGGGCGCGGAGCTATGGCTACACCTTC,TRBJ1-2,TRBV24-1,-,-
CASSLLAPRERSSYEQYF,TGTGCCAGCAGTTTATTAGCCCCGAGGGAGCGAAGCTCCTACGAGCAGTACTTC,TRBJ2-7,TRBV28,many,-
CSARNRNEKLFF,TGCAGTGCTAGAAACAGAAATGAAAAACTGTTTTTT,TRBJ1-4,TRBV20-1,few,-
CASSQDAGESDQPQHF,TGCGCCAGCAGCCAAGATGCCGGGGAATCAGATCAGCCCCAGCATTTT,TRBJ1-5,TRBV4-1,-,-
CASSPPLEETQYF,TGTGCCAGCAGCCCTCCGCTAGAAGAGACCCAGTACTTC,TRBJ2-5,TRBV13,few,-
CASSLIWGGELFF,TGTGCCAGCAGTTTAATATGGGGCGGGGAGCTGTTTTTT,TRBJ2-2,TRBV27,once,-
CSGKTAFNQPQHF,TGCAGCGGGAAGACAGCCTTCAATCAGCCCCAGCATTTT,TRBJ1-5,TRBV29-1,-,-
CASSPLRTSGTPDTQYF,TGCGCCAGCAGCCCACTTAGGACTAGCGGGACCCCAGATACGCAGTATTTT,TRBJ2-3,TRBV5-1,-,TRBD2
CASSLWGRSTGELFF,TGTGCCAGCAGTTTATGGGGGAGGAGCACCGGGGAGCTGTTTTTT,TRBJ2-2,TRBV28,few,-
CASRRLNTGELFF,TGTGCCAGCAGGCGACTTAACACCGGGGAGCTGTTTTTT,TRBJ2-2,TRBV12-3/TRBV12-4,few,-
CASSLDGSTEAFF,TGTGCCAGCAGTTTAGACGGATCCACTGAAGCTTTCTTT,TRBJ1-1,TRBV12-3/TRBV12-4,many,-
CASGIAPIHEQYF,TGTGCCAGCGGGATAGCGCCGATCCACGAGCAGTACTTC,TRBJ2-7,TRBV6-1,few,-
CASSLPSGSYNEQFF,TGTGCCAGCAGCCTGCCTAGCGGGAGTTACAATGAGCAGTTCTTC,TRBJ2-1,TRBV12-3/TRBV12-4,many,TRBD2
CASSQGLKDGNYEQYF,TGCGCCAGCAGCCAAGGCCTGAAGGACGGAAACTACGAGCAGTACTTC,TRBJ2-7,TRBV4-3,few,-
CASSIQGGLHEQYF,TGTGCCAGTAGTATTCAGGGAGGCTTACACGAGCAGTACTTC,TRBJ2-7,TRBV19,-,-
CASSQGTGRNQPQHF,TGTGCCAGCAGTCAAGGGACAGGGCGAAATCAGCCCCAGCATTTT,TRBJ1-5,TRBV28,many,TRBD1
CSARDLAGGYNEQFF,TGCAGTGCTAGAGACCTAGCGGGAGGGTACAATGAGCAGTTCTTC,TRBJ2-1,TRBV20-1,few,TRBD2
CAISDAGATNEKLFF,TGTGCCATCAGTGACGCAGGGGCAACTAATGAAAAACTGTTTTTT,TRBJ1-4,TRBV10-3,many,-
CASSLGQVDTQYF,TGTGCCAGCAGCTTGGGACAGGTGGATACGCAGTATTTT,TRBJ2-3,TRBV13,-,TRBD1
CAWSVFPGGQMNTEAFF,TGTGCCTGGAGTGTATTTCCAGGGGGTCAAATGAACACTGAAGCTTTCTTT,TRBJ1-1,TRBV30,few,TRBD1
CSARFGQAYGYTF,TGCAGTGCTAGATTTGGACAGGCTTATGGCTACACCTTC,TRBJ1-2,TRBV20-1,many,TRBD1
CAWRADRVNTEAFF,TGTGCCTGGAGGGCGGACAGAGTGAACACTGAAGCTTTCTTT,TRBJ1-1,TRBV30,many,-
CSASLRLAGSSYEQYF,TGCAGTGCTAGCCTAAGACTAGCGGGGAGCTCCTACGAGCAGTACTTC,TRBJ2-7,TRBV20-1,-,TRBD2